Listed below are T cell receptor beta chains from one sample, sequenced in a study of cytomegalovirus exposure and HLA in healthy donors. TCRdb's table, derived via immunoSEQ multiplex PCR, lists solely in-frame clones and lacks some. The repertoire includes about 100,000 clones, around three quarters of them detected once, and about 4.2% sits in the top ten. The sequenced material came from PBMCs. The source of these receptors is a woman between 50 and 59 years old in good health and CMV-seropositive. Both conserved end residues are part of each CDR3. Fields, in order: D gene, clone size, J gene, V gene, CDR3 protein, CDR3 DNA. A D gene is named only where the DNA matches it firmly. Clone sizes are given selectively: once, few, many, or a class where the clone is expanded.

D: .; size: once; J: TRBJ2-7; V: TRBV7-9; CDR3: CSSSLSYEQYF; DNA: TGTTCCAGCAGCCTATCCTACGAGCAGTACTTC
D: .; size: .; J: TRBJ1-2; V: TRBV5-4; CDR3: CASSLGQFYGYTF; DNA: TGTGCCAGCAGCTTGGGACAGTTCTATGGCTACACCTTC
D: .; size: .; J: TRBJ1-2; V: TRBV29-1; CDR3: CSVEVRDGYTF; DNA: TGCAGCGTTGAGGTCAGGGATGGCTACACCTTC
D: .; size: .; J: TRBJ2-7; V: TRBV5-6; CDR3: CASSSPLRLGGKQYF; DNA: TGTGCCAGCAGCTCCCCATTAAGGCTCGGGGGAAAGCAGTACTTC
D: TRBD1; size: .; J: TRBJ1-1; V: TRBV14; CDR3: CASSQSRGLPYMNTEAFF; DNA: TGTGCCAGCAGTCAGAGCAGGGGGCTTCCCTACATGAACACTGAAGCTTTCTTT
D: TRBD2; size: few; J: TRBJ2-3; V: TRBV6-5; CDR3: CASSYGSGANTDTQYF; DNA: TGTGCCAGCAGTTACGGAAGCGGGGCCAACACAGATACGCAGTATTTT
D: TRBD1; size: .; J: TRBJ1-5; V: TRBV5-1; CDR3: CASSLTGQSNQPQHF; DNA: TGCGCCAGCAGCTTAACGGGACAGAGCAATCAGCCCCAGCATTTT
D: .; size: .; J: TRBJ2-1; V: TRBV7-9; CDR3: CSSSYGRGGNYYNEQFF; DNA: TGTTCCAGCAGCTACGGAAGAGGCGGGAACTATTACAATGAGCAGTTCTTC
D: .; size: once; J: TRBJ1-2; V: TRBV18; CDR3: CASSPAVENYGYTF; DNA: TGTGCCAGCTCACCTGCGGTTGAGAACTATGGCTACACCTTC
D: TRBD1; size: .; J: TRBJ1-1; V: TRBV27; CDR3: CASSLTGGGTEAFF; DNA: TGTGCCAGCAGTTTAACAGGGGGCGGCACTGAAGCTTTCTTT
D: .; size: .; J: TRBJ2-5; V: TRBV6-5; CDR3: CACHRGAQETQYF; DNA: TGTGCCTGTCACCGGGGGGCCCAAGAGACCCAGTACTTC
D: .; size: .; J: TRBJ2-7; V: TRBV11-1; CDR3: CASSRRTPRLGEQYF; DNA: TGTGCCAGCAGTAGACGGACTCCCCGACTAGGGGAGCAGTACTTC
D: TRBD2; size: .; J: TRBJ2-3; V: TRBV10-2; CDR3: CASSEALAGGHGDTQYF; DNA: TGCGCCAGCAGTGAGGCACTAGCGGGAGGCCATGGGGATACGCAGTATTTT
D: .; size: .; J: TRBJ2-2; V: TRBV9; CDR3: CASSVGLGATGELFF; DNA: TGTGCCAGCAGCGTAGGACTTGGGGCCACCGGGGAGCTGTTTTTT
D: .; size: .; J: TRBJ2-1; V: TRBV5-4; CDR3: CASSLKLAEYNEQFF; DNA: TGTGCCAGCAGCTTGAAGCTCGCGGAGTACAATGAGCAGTTCTTC
D: .; size: .; J: TRBJ1-2; V: TRBV2; CDR3: CASSEQTSGYGYTF; DNA: TGTGCCAGCAGTGAACAGACCTCCGGGTATGGCTACACCTTC
D: TRBD1; size: .; J: TRBJ2-1; V: TRBV11-2; CDR3: CASSFRQGAWEQFF; DNA: TGTGCCAGCAGCTTCCGTCAGGGGGCGTGGGAGCAGTTCTTC
D: TRBD1; size: .; J: TRBJ1-2; V: TRBV2; CDR3: CASSVQGNYGYTF; DNA: TGTGCCAGCAGTGTACAGGGGAACTATGGCTACACCTTC
D: .; size: once; J: TRBJ1-2; V: TRBV5-1; CDR3: CASSLDDSHVYGYTF; DNA: TGCGCCAGCAGCTTGGACGACAGCCACGTTTATGGCTACACCTTC
D: TRBD1; size: few; J: TRBJ2-1; V: TRBV7-8; CDR3: CASSSWTGGYSDEQFF; DNA: TGTGCCAGCAGCTCTTGGACAGGGGGCTATAGCGATGAGCAGTTCTTC
D: TRBD2; size: .; J: TRBJ2-1; V: TRBV14; CDR3: CASSQDLGGGYNEQFF; DNA: TGTGCCAGCAGCCAAGATCTGGGCGGGGGTTACAATGAGCAGTTCTTC
D: .; size: .; J: TRBJ1-2; V: TRBV25-1; CDR3: CASSEYGGNYGYTF; DNA: TGTGCCAGCAGTGAATATGGAGGGAACTATGGCTACACCTTC
D: TRBD2; size: .; J: TRBJ2-5; V: TRBV11-3; CDR3: CASSFGLAGEETQYF; DNA: TGTGCCAGCAGCTTTGGACTAGCGGGAGAAGAGACCCAGTACTTC
D: .; size: once; J: TRBJ1-6; V: TRBV5-1; CDR3: CASSAISGGSYNSPLHF; DNA: TGCGCCAGCAGCGCAATCTCGGGTGGCTCCTATAATTCACCCCTCCACTTT
D: .; size: once; J: TRBJ1-6; V: TRBV30; CDR3: CAWDSDGDSRSSPLHF; DNA: TGTGCCTGGGACTCCGACGGGGACTCCCGGAGTTCACCCCTCCACTTT
D: TRBD1; size: .; J: TRBJ2-7; V: TRBV18; CDR3: CASSPPAGQGAEQYF; DNA: TGTGCCAGCTCACCCCCGGCCGGACAGGGGGCCGAGCAGTACTTC
D: .; size: .; J: TRBJ2-7; V: TRBV6-1; CDR3: CASSDVGGPYEQYF; DNA: TGTGCCAGCAGTGATGTTGGCGGCCCCTACGAGCAGTACTTC
D: .; size: .; J: TRBJ2-7; V: TRBV9; CDR3: CASSVGTISSYEQYF; DNA: TGTGCCAGCAGCGTAGGAACTATATCCTCCTACGAGCAGTACTTC
D: TRBD1; size: once; J: TRBJ1-5; V: TRBV19; CDR3: CASRPGTGGQPQHF; DNA: TGTGCCAGTAGACCCGGGACAGGGGGTCAGCCCCAGCATTTT
D: .; size: few; J: TRBJ1-1; V: TRBV21-1; CDR3: CASSKVWVVGEGAEAFF; DNA: .
D: .; size: .; J: TRBJ2-1; V: TRBV6-6; CDR3: CASSYSANEQFF; DNA: TGTGCCAGCAGTTACTCAGCGAATGAGCAGTTCTTC
D: .; size: .; J: TRBJ2-2; V: TRBV27; CDR3: CASSLRPGANTGELFF; DNA: TGTGCCAGCAGTTTGCGTCCGGGAGCAAACACCGGGGAGCTGTTTTTT
D: .; size: few; J: TRBJ2-7; V: TRBV5-4; CDR3: CASSLGHIYEQYF; DNA: TGTGCCAGCAGCTTGGGACACATCTACGAGCAGTACTTC
D: .; size: .; J: TRBJ2-1; V: TRBV20-1; CDR3: CSAQINEQFF; DNA: TGCAGTGCTCAAATCAATGAGCAGTTCTTC
D: .; size: .; J: TRBJ1-2; V: TRBV7-9; CDR3: CSSSLVGRGEGYTF; DNA: TGTTCCAGCAGCTTAGTCGGCCGAGGCGAGGGCTACACCTTC
D: .; size: few; J: TRBJ2-5; V: TRBV5-5; CDR3: CASSLESGRRETQYF; DNA: TGTGCCAGCAGCTTGGAGTCAGGGCGGAGAGAGACCCAGTACTTC
D: .; size: .; J: TRBJ2-1; V: TRBV10-1; CDR3: CASSGRGSNEQFF; DNA: TGCGCCAGCAGCGGCCGGGGGAGCAATGAGCAGTTCTTC
D: .; size: .; J: TRBJ2-1; V: TRBV7-9; CDR3: CASSPRQRYNEQFF; DNA: TGTGCCAGCAGCCCCCGACAGAGGTACAATGAGCAGTTCTTC
D: .; size: .; J: TRBJ2-1; V: TRBV6-6; CDR3: CASRRDDNEQFF; DNA: TGTGCCAGCAGGCGGGACGACAATGAGCAGTTCTTC